Below are 22 T cell receptor beta chains sequenced from a single sample in a study of cytomegalovirus exposure and HLA in healthy donors. Vbeta (60) and Jbeta (13) primers were used in the PCR. The method was immunoSEQ multiplex PCR; TCRdb's version includes in-frame clones alone and lacks a portion of them. The data contain 120,000 to 150,000 clones, 70% to 80% of them seen just once; the ten biggest clones take up about 3%. Sequenced sample: PBMCs. The receptors were sampled from a female donor in good health and CMV-seronegative.

The chain couples TRBV27 to TRBJ1-4, with TRBD1 identical over 7 bases. V lost 10 bases, J lost 7 bases, and 9 bases stayed unmatched. Germline V lookup: CDR1 MNHEY, CDR2 SMNVEV (reference sequence). The CDR3 is 13 residues long. As DNA, the CDR3 is TGTGCCACCGCGACAGGGAGAAGTGAAAAACTGTTTTTT. This translates into CATATGRSEKLFF.

This chain joins TRBV7-2 and TRBJ1-6; no clear D gene. V was clipped by 4 bases and J by 7 bases, with 17 bases between them. The CDR3 is 16 amino acids. Germline values: CDR1 SGHTA, CDR2 FQGNSA. The CDR3 sequence: CASSSKPTPRNSPLHF. The CDR3 bases are TGTGCCAGCAGCTCTAAACCGACCCCGAGGAATTCACCCCTCCACTTT. The full variable domain, rest sourced from reference TRBV7-2 and TRBJ1-6, is GAGVSQSPSNKVTEKGKDVELRCDPISGHTALYWYRQSLGQGLEFLIYFQGNSAPDKSGLPSDRFSAERTGGSVSTLTIQRTQQEDSAVYLCASSSKPTPRNSPLHFGNGTRLTVT.

CDR3 in DNA: TGTGCCAGCAGTGAAGGCGTCCAGCGGGGGACCTACGAGCAGTACTTC. Protein product: CASSEGVQRGTYEQYF. The chain employs TRBV25-1 and TRBJ2-7, with 8 bases matching TRBD2. V trimming: 2 bases; J trimming: 2 bases; junction bases outside the gene matches: 8. There are 16 residues in the CDR3. In germline, CDR1 is MGHDK, CDR2 SYGVNS.

There are a few counts of this clone. The rearrangement links TRBV5-1 to TRBJ2-7; D is perhaps TRBD1 (6 bases). The V end lost 3 bases, the J end lost 4 bases, and 14 bases lay between the germline ends. This CDR3 contains 14 residues. The germline CDR1 and CDR2 sequences are SGHRS and YFSETQ. The CDR3 is CASSSSGTFYEQYF. The DNA for the CDR3 is TGCGCCAGCAGCTCTTCAGGGACATTTTACGAGCAGTACTTC.

This sequence joins TRBV5-1 and TRBJ2-5; D possibly corresponds to TRBD2 (5 bases). CDR3 length equals 14 residues. Trimming removed 0 bases at V and 3 bases at J, with 9 bases between. Germline lookup yields CDR1 SGHRS and CDR2 YFSETQ. CDR3: CASSLAASKETQYF. The CDR3 DNA sequence: TGCGCCAGCAGCTTGGCCGCTAGCAAAGAGACCCAGTACTTC.

This clone was counted ten times or more. This chain connects TRBV2 to TRBJ1-5, with 9 bases fitting TRBD1. V trimming: 7 bases; J trimming: 4 bases; junction bases outside the gene matches: 5. The CDR3 loop spans 14 amino acids. Germline V lookup: CDR1 SNHLY, CDR2 FYNNEI. The CDR3, as DNA: TGTGCCAGCACTAAACAGGGGGCTAATCAGCCCCAGCATTTT. Translating gives CASTKQGANQPQHF.

The chain has TRBV9 and TRBJ1-1; the D gene is possibly TRBD1 (5 bases). Looked up from germline, CDR1 is SGDLS and CDR2 is YYNGEE. The CDR3 runs to 14 residues. With 3 bases removed from V and 6 bases from J, the gap between germline ends came to 15 bases. The CDR3 spells CASSANPGYAEAFF. CDR3 DNA: TGTGCCAGCAGCGCGAATCCAGGGTACGCTGAAGCTTTCTTT.

V usage is TRBV12-5 and J usage is TRBJ1-1, with TRBD1 identical over 8 bases. CDR1 is LGHNT, CDR2 FRNRAP, per germline. Unmatched junction bases numbered 1, after V lost 1 base and J lost 0 bases. This CDR3 region has 15 residues. CDR3 nucleotides: TGTGCTAGTGGTTTGGGACAGGGGCTGAACACTGAAGCTTTCTTT. It specifies CASGLGQGLNTEAFF.

The chain combines TRBV6-5 with TRBJ1-1, with D perhaps matching TRBD1 (6 bases). From germline, CDR1 is MNHEY and CDR2 SVGAGI. V dropped 4 bases and J dropped 0 bases, with 12 bases sitting between them. There are 15 residues in the CDR3. CDR3 region: CASSFGQYMNTEAFF. The CDR3 coding sequence is TGTGCCAGCAGTTTCGGACAGTACATGAACACTGAAGCTTTCTTT.

The rearrangement joins TRBV30 to TRBJ2-2; 8 bases are a match to TRBD1. V dropped 0 bases and J dropped 7; count of bases not matched to a gene: 1. The CDR3 has 13 residues. The germline CDR1 and CDR2 sequences are GTSNPN and SVGIG (reference sequence). This chain's CDR3 is CAWSVQGGGELFF. CDR3 DNA sequence: TGTGCCTGGAGTGTACAGGGGGGCGGGGAGCTGTTTTTT.

The chain links TRBV15 to TRBJ2-7; tentative D call: TRBD1 (5 bases). V shed 0 bases and J shed 2 bases, with 14 bases lying between them. The CDR3 runs 16 residues. Germline CDR1 and CDR2: LNHNV and YYDKDF (reference sequence). The CDR3 nucleotides are TGTGCCACCAGCAGAGAAAGGGCAGGGAAGCCCTACGAGCAGTACTTC. The encoded protein is CATSRERAGKPYEQYF.

The rearrangement joins TRBV9 to TRBJ1-3; no clear D. The V end lost 0 bases, the J end lost 4 bases, and 11 bases lay between the germline ends. The germline V gene encodes CDR1 SGDLS and CDR2 YYNGEE. The CDR3 totals 15 residues. The chain's CDR3 is CASSVEDTPGNTIYF. The CDR3 nucleotides are TGTGCCAGCAGCGTAGAAGACACTCCGGGAAACACCATATATTTT.

The chain carries TRBV9 and TRBJ1-2; tentatively, D is TRBD1 (5 bases). CDR3 size: 14 residues. V was shortened by 6 bases and J by 0 bases, with 12 bases between the two germline ends. CDR1 and CDR2 (germline): SGDLS, YYNGEE. This CDR3 reads CASNLAGTNYGYTF. The CDR3 coding sequence is TGTGCCAGCAACTTGGCAGGGACTAACTATGGCTACACCTTC.

The rearrangement links TRBV6-5 to TRBJ2-1; 14 bases are a match to TRBD2. The CDR3 totals 16 residues. CDR1 MNHEY and CDR2 SVGAGI come from the germline V gene. The J segment lost 6 bases and the V segment lost 2 bases, leaving 3 bases of the junction unmatched. The CDR3 DNA is TGTGCCAGCAGTTACGGGACTAGCGGGGGAGGCAATGAGCAGTTCTTC. Protein: CASSYGTSGGGNEQFF.

This chain joins TRBV5-1 and TRBJ1-1; TRBD1 matches at 8 bases. Germline CDR1 reads SGHRS; CDR2 reads YFSETQ. The CDR3 runs 13 residues. V lost 3 bases to trimming and J lost 4 bases; unmatched junction nucleotides: 2. The CDR3 DNA is TGCGCCAGCAGCTCCGGACAGGGCACTGAAGCTTTCTTT. Translation: CASSSGQGTEAFF.

V and J are TRBV7-9 and TRBJ2-7; 10 nucleotides line up with TRBD1. CDR3 length: 17 residues. Germline V CDR1 and CDR2: SEHNR, FQNEAQ (reference sequence). V shed 0 bases, J shed 5 bases, and the junction held 10 bases outside the gene matches. The CDR3 here is CASSLATSGTGEHEQYF. DNA for the CDR3: TGTGCCAGCAGCTTAGCCACCTCCGGGACAGGGGAACACGAGCAGTACTTC.

This chain links TRBV7-9 with TRBJ2-5, with D possibly matching TRBD1 (5 bases). CDR1 is SEHNR, CDR2 FQNEAQ, per germline (reference sequence). The V end was cut by 3 bases, the J end by 5 bases, with 13 bases between. The CDR3 spans 14 residues. The CDR3 is CASSFQGVTETQYF. The CDR3 nucleotides are TGTGCCAGCAGCTTCCAGGGTGTTACGGAGACCCAGTACTTC.

The chain combines TRBV5-6 with TRBJ2-1, with TRBD2 matching over 7 bases. With V trimmed by 2 bases and J by 7 bases, 18 bases remained unmatched. The V gene's germline CDR1 is SGHDT and CDR2 YYEEEE. The CDR3 sequence is 18 residues long. The DNA for the CDR3 is TGTGCCAGCAGCTTACTCGAAACCTGGCGGGAGAGGATGAATGAGCAGTTCTTC. Its translation: CASSLLETWRERMNEQFF.

This sequence joins TRBV5-1 and TRBJ1-1; 7 bases fit TRBD1. Germline V gene sequence: CDR1 SGHRS, CDR2 YFSETQ. This CDR3 has 13 residues. V trimming: 2 bases; J trimming: 3 bases; junction bases outside the gene matches: 1. The CDR3 DNA reads TGCGCCAGCAGCTTTACAGGGGACACTGAAGCTTTCTTT. Protein: CASSFTGDTEAFF.

V is TRBV7-6 and J is TRBJ2-6, with D hard to call. The CDR3 has 14 residues. Germline V gene sequence: CDR1 SGHVS, CDR2 FNYEAQ. With 6 bases removed from V and 0 bases from J, the gap between germline ends came to 6 bases. CDR3 in amino acids: CASSFSSGANVLTF. The CDR3 bases are TGTGCCAGCAGTTTTAGCTCTGGGGCCAACGTCCTGACTTTC.

This rearrangement joins TRBV9 to TRBJ2-7, with 11 bases that match TRBD2. Germline V lookup: CDR1 SGDLS, CDR2 YYNGEE. Germline trimming cut 2 bases from V and 2 bases from J; bases unmatched to any gene: 0. The CDR3 has 14 amino acids. DNA of the CDR3: TGTGCCAGCAGCGTGGGACTAGCGGCCTACGAGCAGTACTTC. This gives the protein CASSVGLAAYEQYF.

The count of this clone is one. The rearrangement uses TRBV6-5 and TRBJ1-2; the D gene is possibly TRBD1 (5 bases). V lost 0 bases and J 8 bases, leaving 13 bases between the germline ends. Germline V gene data show CDR1 as MNHEY and CDR2 as SVGAGI. The CDR3 has 14 residues. The CDR3 region has the DNA TGTGCCAGCAGTTACTCCCCAGGGTGGAACGGCTACACCTTC. The encoded protein is CASSYSPGWNGYTF.